These 19 T cell receptor beta chains originate from one sample sequenced in a study of T cell repertoires in cytomegalovirus infection. In TCRdb, the reads were re-called with MiXCR into one record per CDR3 protein. The repertoire holds about 830,000 distinct CDR3 sequences, with approximately 29% as singletons. No antigen is known for these receptors. Sequencing was performed on cultured CD8+ T cells from PBMCs, taken from culture after CMV antigen stimulation. The receptors here all came from a human donor in good health (CMV status not recorded). Some clones in this sample may be carry-over from other donors' samples.

This chain links TRBV19 with TRBJ2-1; 10 bases align to TRBD2. The CDR3 is 19 residues long. Germline V gives CDR1 LNHDA, CDR2 SQIVND (reference sequence). J was trimmed by 0 bases and V by 0 bases; bases with no gene match: 8. The DNA of the CDR3 is TGTGCCAGTAGTATAGACCCCCCAGCGGGGGGGAGCTCCTACAATGAGCAGTTCTTC. Residues: CASSIDPPAGGSSYNEQFF.

This clonotype was seen repeatedly, ten times or more. V usage is TRBV7-6 and J usage is TRBJ1-2; TRBD1 is a possible D gene (5 bases). Germline values: CDR1 SGHVS, CDR2 FNYEAQ. The CDR3 consists of 14 residues. Trimming pared 7 bases from V and 6 bases from J, leaving 18 bases between. The CDR3 DNA reads TGTGCCAGCACTCCGGGGTTGGGGGTGAATGGCTACACCTTC. Amino acids: CASTPGLGVNGYTF.

The J gene is TRBJ1-5, the V gene TRBV6-2 or TRBV6-3; a weak D match, TRBD1 (5 bases). Germline CDR1 and CDR2: MNHEY and SVGEGT. V lost 7 bases and J 1 base, leaving 17 bases between the germline ends. The CDR3 is made up of 16 amino acids. This CDR3 reads CASTEDGDFSNQPQHF. The CDR3 DNA reads as TGTGCCAGCACCGAAGATGGGGACTTCAGCAATCAGCCCCAGCATTTT.

The V gene is TRBV2, the J gene TRBJ2-7; D may correspond to TRBD1 or TRBD2 (5 bases each). There are 14 residues in the CDR3. V lost 1 base to trimming and J lost 3 bases, with 10 bases between them. Germline lookup yields CDR1 SNHLY and CDR2 FYNNEI. CDR3 bases: TGTGCCAGCAGTGAAGACGGGGCTTACTACGAGCAGTACTTC. Its protein is CASSEDGAYYEQYF.

This clonotype was observed a few times. The chain has TRBV20-1 and TRBJ2-2; 13 nucleotides agree with TRBD2. Germline V gene sequence: CDR1 DFQATT, CDR2 SNEGSKA (reference sequence). This CDR3 region has 17 residues. The trim removed 1 base at V and 4 bases at J, leaving 6 bases unmatched. Here the CDR3 reads CSARGTGLAGATGELFF. CDR3 nucleotide sequence: TGCAGTGCTAGAGGAACCGGACTAGCGGGAGCCACCGGGGAGCTGTTTTTT.

The table lists this clonotype with a few counts. The gene calls are TRBV5-5 and TRBJ2-7; 7 bases are shared with TRBD2. The CDR3 spans 14 residues. V gave up 4 bases and J gave up 3 bases; unmatched junction bases: 7. Germline CDR1 SGHKS, CDR2 YYEKEE (reference sequence). CDR3: CASSPSGEGYEQYV. The CDR3 DNA follows: TGTGCCAGCAGCCCATCGGGGGAGGGCTACGAGCAGTACGTC.

This clonotype appeared a single time. With a much larger clone just one base away, this may be a read error. The chain carries TRBV4-3 and TRBJ1-4; D remains unclear. Germline-derived CDR1 and CDR2 are LGHNA and YSLEER. The CDR3 runs to 15 residues. The CDR3 DNA reads TGCGCCAGCAGCCAAGATCGGTTAAGTAATGACAAACTGTTTTTT. Translating gives CASSQDRLSNDKLFF.

This clonotype has at least ten counts. The J gene is TRBJ2-2, the V gene TRBV7-8; D is perhaps TRBD1 (6 bases). Trimming took 5 bases from V and 6 from J, leaving 13 bases between them. CDR1 and CDR2 from the germline V gene are SGHVS and FQNEAQ. The CDR3 extends over 14 amino acids. CDR3 DNA: TGTGCCAGCAGCCCCGGTACAGGGCCCGGGGAGCTGTTTTTT. Amino acid sequence: CASSPGTGPGELFF.

The DNA of the CDR3 is TGTGCCAGCAGCTCAGGGGGTGGGGGGGCCGGTTCACCCCTCCACTTT. This gives the protein CASSSGGGGAGSPLHF. The V gene is TRBV9, the J gene TRBJ1-6; 7 bases agree with TRBD1. The CDR3 spans 16 residues. The V gene end was trimmed by 4 bases and the J gene end by 9 bases; junction bases not matched to a gene: 13. The V gene's germline CDR1 is SGDLS and CDR2 YYNGEE.

The gene calls are TRBV4-1 and TRBJ2-1, with D possibly being TRBD1 (5 bases). CDR1 and CDR2 (germline): MGHRA, YSYEKL. The ends were cut back, 1 base at V and 0 bases at J, with 7 bases in the middle. The CDR3 runs 15 residues. The chain's CDR3 is CASSQVDSSYNEQFF. The CDR3 region has the DNA TGCGCCAGCAGCCAAGTAGACAGCTCCTACAATGAGCAGTTCTTC.

Only a few counts were recorded for this clonotype. This rearrangement joins TRBV27 to TRBJ1-3; D not resolved. CDR3 size: 15 residues. The germline V gene has CDR1 MNHEY and CDR2 SMNVEV (reference sequence). Deletions cut 4 bases from V and 2 bases from J, with 12 bases between. The CDR3 nucleotides are TGTGCCAGCAGTTCCTGGGGAGGTCCTGGAAACACCATATATTTT. Translating it yields CASSSWGGPGNTIYF.

This chain connects TRBV12-3 or TRBV12-4 to TRBJ2-1; a weak D match, TRBD1 (6 bases). This CDR3 is built from 15 residues. Trimming left V 5 bases short and J 5 bases short, with 16 bases between. CDR3 sequence reads: CASSPTGHLNNEQFF. The CDR3 DNA reads as TGTGCCAGCAGTCCCACGGGACACCTCAACAATGAGCAGTTCTTC.

This clonotype was recorded once. V usage is TRBV13 and J usage is TRBJ2-5, with no clear D. Germline V CDR1 and CDR2: PRHDT, FYEKMQ (reference sequence). Trimming removed 4 bases at V and 4 bases at J, with 16 bases between. The CDR3 runs 15 residues. CDR3 sequence reads: CASSSPGPTRETQYF. The CDR3 region has the DNA TGTGCCAGCAGCTCCCCGGGTCCTACACGAGAGACCCAGTACTTC. Based on the CDR3 plus reference TRBV13 and TRBJ2-5, the full variable domain is AAGVIQSPRHLIKEKRETATLKCYPIPRHDTVYWYQQGPGQDPQFLISFYEKMQSDKGSIPDRFSAQQFSDYHSELNMSSLELGDSALYFCASSSPGPTRETQYFGPGTRLLVL.

The chain couples TRBV7-9 to TRBJ2-7, with a weak D call TRBD1 (6 bases). Germline V CDR1 and CDR2: SEHNR, FQNEAQ (reference sequence). CDR3 length: 16 amino acids. The V gene lost 1 base and the J gene lost 11 bases, with 24 bases spanning the gap. In nucleotides, the CDR3 is TGTGCCAGCAGCTTAGGGTTGGCAGGGGCTGAGCAGGTTGAGTACGTC. Its translation: CASSLGLAGAEQVEYV.

This clonotype occurred many times. V usage is TRBV12-3 or TRBV12-4 and J usage is TRBJ1-1, with D unresolved. Deletions cut 4 bases from V and 1 base from J, with 7 bases between. The CDR3 covers 13 residues. The CDR3 DNA is TGTGCCAGCAGTTGGACGGGGAACACTGAAGCTTTCTTT. It encodes CASSWTGNTEAFF.

This clonotype has more than one count but fewer than ten. This rearrangement joins TRBV11-2 to TRBJ1-1, with TRBD1 as a possible D gene (6 bases). V dropped 4 bases and J dropped 10 bases, with 16 bases sitting between them. Germline V gene sequence: CDR1 SGHAT, CDR2 FQNNGV. The CDR3 spans 13 residues. CDR3 DNA: TGTGCCAGCAGCTGGGGGCTCCGGGAGGGAGCTTTCTTT. The encoded protein is CASSWGLREGAFF.

This chain links TRBV9 with TRBJ1-2; no definite D call. CDR3 length equals 14 residues. V lost 4 bases, J lost 5 bases, and 15 bases lay in between. Germline V lookup: CDR1 SGDLS, CDR2 YYNGEE. The CDR3 region is CASSPGIQAYGYTF. Here the CDR3 DNA reads TGTGCCAGCAGCCCCGGGATCCAGGCTTATGGCTACACCTTC.

As to this clonotype: Possible read error: a much larger clone is one base away. J is TRBJ1-5 and V is TRBV7-2; perhaps TRBD1 as D (6 bases). The V and J ends lost 7 bases and 2 bases respectively, with 15 bases between them. The CDR3 consists of 15 residues. Germline loops: CDR1 SGHTA, CDR2 FQGNSA. The CDR3: CASTLDRYGNQPQHF. The DNA for the CDR3 is TGTGCCAGCACCCTCGACAGGTATGGCAATCAGCCCCAGCATTTT. Combining the CDR3 with reference TRBV7-2 and TRBJ1-5 gives the whole variable domain GAGVSQSPSNKVTEKGKDVELRCDPISGHTALYWYRQSLGQGLEFLIYFQGNSAPDKSGLPSDRFSAERTGGSVSTLTIQRTQQEDSAVYLCASTLDRYGNQPQHFGDGTRLSIL.

The chain joins TRBV27 to TRBJ1-5, with 8 positions matching TRBD1. V dropped 2 bases and J dropped 2; count of bases not matched to a gene: 2. CDR1 and CDR2 from the germline V gene are MNHEY and SMNVEV (reference sequence). CDR3 size: 15 residues. This CDR3 reads CASSLVQGGNQPQHF. CDR3 sequence (DNA): TGTGCCAGCAGTTTAGTACAGGGGGGCAATCAGCCCCAGCATTTT.